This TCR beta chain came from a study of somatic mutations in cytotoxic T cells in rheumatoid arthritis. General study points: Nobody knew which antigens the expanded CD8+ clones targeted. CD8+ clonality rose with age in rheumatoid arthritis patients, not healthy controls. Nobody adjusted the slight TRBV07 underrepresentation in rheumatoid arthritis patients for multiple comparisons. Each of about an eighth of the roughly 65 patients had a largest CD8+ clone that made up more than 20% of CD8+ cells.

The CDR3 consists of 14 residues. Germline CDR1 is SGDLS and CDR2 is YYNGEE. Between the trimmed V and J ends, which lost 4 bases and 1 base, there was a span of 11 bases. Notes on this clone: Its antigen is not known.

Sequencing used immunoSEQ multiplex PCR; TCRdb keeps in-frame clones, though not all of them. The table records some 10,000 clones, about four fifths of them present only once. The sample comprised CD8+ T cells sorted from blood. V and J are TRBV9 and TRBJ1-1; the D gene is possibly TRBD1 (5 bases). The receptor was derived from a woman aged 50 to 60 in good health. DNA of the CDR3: TGTGCCAGCAGCTCCACGGGGGGGAACACTGAAGCTTTCTTT. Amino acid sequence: CASSSTGGNTEAFF.